This T cell receptor beta chain was documented in a study of human T cells and chemical hapten exposure. The time point denotes: patch test 3, about 24 weeks after DPC sensitization. The treatment: therapeutic diphenylcyclopropenone sensitization with weekly scalp DPC. The V end was cut by 1 base, the J end by 7 bases, with 11 bases between. This CDR3 is built from 13 residues. Germline lookup yields CDR1 MGHDK and CDR2 SYGVNS. Unique molecular identifiers were attached to individual cDNA molecules within the library. MiXCR, applied by TCRdb to the RACE reads, yields one record per CDR3 protein. The table shows 180,000 or so distinct CDR3 sequences, with about 25% occurring only once.

The TCR was taken from a woman aged 40 to 49 with alopecia areata. Some clones in this sample may be carry-over from other donors' samples. The specimen was whole blood, collected in connection with sensitization to the hapten diphenylcyclopropenone (DPC). The chain uses TRBV25-1 and TRBJ2-7; TRBD1 is a possible D gene (7 bases). CDR3 DNA: TGTGCCAGCAGTGAATTACAGGGGAGGGAGCAGTACTTC. Amino acid sequence: CASSELQGREQYF.